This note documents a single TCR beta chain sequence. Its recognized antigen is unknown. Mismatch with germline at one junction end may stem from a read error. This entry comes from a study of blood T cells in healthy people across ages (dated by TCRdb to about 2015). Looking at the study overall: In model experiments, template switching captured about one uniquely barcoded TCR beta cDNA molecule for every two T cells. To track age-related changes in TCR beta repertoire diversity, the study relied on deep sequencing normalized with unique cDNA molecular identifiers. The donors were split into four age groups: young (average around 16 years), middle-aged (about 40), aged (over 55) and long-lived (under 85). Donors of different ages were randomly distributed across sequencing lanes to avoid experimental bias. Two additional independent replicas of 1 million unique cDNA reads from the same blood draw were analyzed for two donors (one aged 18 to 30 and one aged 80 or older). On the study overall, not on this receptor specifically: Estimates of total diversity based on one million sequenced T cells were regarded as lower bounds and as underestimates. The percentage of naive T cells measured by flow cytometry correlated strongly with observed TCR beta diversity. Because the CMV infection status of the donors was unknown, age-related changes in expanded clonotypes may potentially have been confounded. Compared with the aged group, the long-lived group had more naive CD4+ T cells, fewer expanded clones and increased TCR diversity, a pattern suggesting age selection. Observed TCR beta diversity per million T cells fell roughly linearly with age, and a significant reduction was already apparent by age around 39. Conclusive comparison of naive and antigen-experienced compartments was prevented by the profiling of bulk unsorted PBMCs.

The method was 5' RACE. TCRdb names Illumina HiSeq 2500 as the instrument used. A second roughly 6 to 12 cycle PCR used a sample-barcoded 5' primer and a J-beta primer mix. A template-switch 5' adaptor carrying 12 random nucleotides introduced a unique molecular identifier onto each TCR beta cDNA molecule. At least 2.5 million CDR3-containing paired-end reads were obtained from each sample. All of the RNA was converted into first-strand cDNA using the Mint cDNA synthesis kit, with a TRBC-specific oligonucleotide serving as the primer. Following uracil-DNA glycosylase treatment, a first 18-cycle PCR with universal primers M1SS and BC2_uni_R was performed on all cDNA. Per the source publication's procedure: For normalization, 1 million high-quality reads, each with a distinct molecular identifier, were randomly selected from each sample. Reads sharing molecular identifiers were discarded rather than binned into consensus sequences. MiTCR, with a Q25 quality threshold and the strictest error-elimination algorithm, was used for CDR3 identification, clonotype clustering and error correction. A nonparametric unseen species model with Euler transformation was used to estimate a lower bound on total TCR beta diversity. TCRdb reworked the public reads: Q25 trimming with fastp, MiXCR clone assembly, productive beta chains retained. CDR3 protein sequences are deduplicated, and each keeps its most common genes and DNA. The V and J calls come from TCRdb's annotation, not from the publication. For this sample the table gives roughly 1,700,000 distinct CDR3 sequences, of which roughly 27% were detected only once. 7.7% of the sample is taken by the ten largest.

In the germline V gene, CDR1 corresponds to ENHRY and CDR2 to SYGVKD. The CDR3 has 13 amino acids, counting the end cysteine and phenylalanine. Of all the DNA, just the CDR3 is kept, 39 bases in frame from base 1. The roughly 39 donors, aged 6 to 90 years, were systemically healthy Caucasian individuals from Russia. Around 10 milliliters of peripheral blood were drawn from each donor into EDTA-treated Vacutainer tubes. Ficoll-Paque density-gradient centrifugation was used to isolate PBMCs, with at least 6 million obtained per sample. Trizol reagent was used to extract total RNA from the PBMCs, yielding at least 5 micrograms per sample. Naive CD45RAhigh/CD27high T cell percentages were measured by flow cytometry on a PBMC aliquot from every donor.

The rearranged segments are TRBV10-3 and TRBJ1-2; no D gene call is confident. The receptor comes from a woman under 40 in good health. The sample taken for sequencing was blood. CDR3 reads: CATSDGRDYGYTF. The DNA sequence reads TGTGCCACCAGTGACGGCAGAGACTATGGCTACACCTTC.